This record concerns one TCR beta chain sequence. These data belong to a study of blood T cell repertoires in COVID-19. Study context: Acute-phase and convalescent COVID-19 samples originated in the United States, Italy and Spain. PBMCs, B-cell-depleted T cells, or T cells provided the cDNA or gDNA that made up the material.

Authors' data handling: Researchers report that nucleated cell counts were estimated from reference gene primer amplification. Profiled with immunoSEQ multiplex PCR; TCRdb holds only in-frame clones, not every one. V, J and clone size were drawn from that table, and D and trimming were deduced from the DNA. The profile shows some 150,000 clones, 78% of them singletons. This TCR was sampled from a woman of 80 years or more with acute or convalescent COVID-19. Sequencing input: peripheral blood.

CDR3 DNA sequence: TGTGCCAGCAAAGAAGTTCCTAACTACGAGCAGTACTTC. It translates to CASKEVPNYEQYF. V is TRBV28 and J is TRBJ2-7; D is undetermined. The germline V and J ends were trimmed by 7 bases and 3 bases, with 13 bases remaining between them. CDR3 length: 13 residues. Germline V gene data show CDR1 as MDHEN and CDR2 as SYDVKM. Based on the CDR3 plus reference TRBV28 and TRBJ2-7, the full variable domain is DVKVTQSSRYLVKRTGEKVFLECVQDMDHENMFWYRQDPGLGLRLIYFSYDVKMKEKGDIPEGYSVSREKKERFSLILESASTNQTSMYLCASKEVPNYEQYFGPGTRLTVT.